The 18 T cell receptor beta chains below come from one sample, sequenced in a study of blood T cells in healthy people across ages. With a J-beta primer mix and a sample-barcoded 5' primer, a second PCR ran about 6 to 11 cycles. TCRdb re-called the 5' RACE reads with MiXCR, one entry per CDR3 protein. The table records about 680,000 distinct CDR3 sequences, 45% to 50% of them present only once. Sequences were obtained from blood. These receptors all come from a woman aged 55-75 years in good health.

The chain recombines TRBV29-1 with TRBJ2-1, with D maybe TRBD2 (5 bases). V was trimmed by 3 bases and J by 8 bases, leaving 17 bases between them. Germline V gives CDR1 SQVTM, CDR2 ANQGSEA. The CDR3 contains 14 residues. CDR3 residues: CSVEGSVTFDEQFF. CDR3 DNA: TGCAGCGTTGAGGGTAGCGTGACGTTTGATGAGCAGTTCTTC.

J is TRBJ2-4 and V is TRBV20-1, with unresolved D. Matching the DNA end better, TRBJ2-7 makes the J call doubtful. Germline lookup yields CDR1 DFQATT and CDR2 SNEGSKA (reference sequence). The CDR3 spans 15 residues. The CDR3 loop is CSARGLPGSPYEQYF. Written as DNA, the CDR3 is TGCAGTGCTAGAGGTCTGCCGGGTTCGCCCTACGAGCAGTACTTC.

The chain employs TRBV2 and TRBJ1-2; 9 nucleotides line up with TRBD1. With 5 bases clipped from V and 6 bases from J, the junction kept 4 bases outside the gene matches. CDR3 length: 13 amino acids. Per germline, CDR1 SNHLY and CDR2 FYNNEI. CDR3 protein: CASSITGGDGYTF. The CDR3 DNA reads TGTGCCAGCAGTATAACAGGGGGCGATGGCTACACCTTC.

The chain has TRBV20-1 and TRBJ1-1; 7 positions match TRBD1. V shed 1 base, J shed 1 base, and the junction held 18 bases outside the gene matches. The CDR3 contains 19 residues. The germline CDR1 and CDR2 sequences are DFQATT and SNEGSKA (reference sequence). The CDR3: CSARGEWGGTATRNTEAFF. The CDR3 DNA follows: TGCAGTGCTAGAGGAGAGTGGGGAGGGACAGCCACCAGGAACACTGAAGCTTTCTTT.

V usage is TRBV28 and J usage is TRBJ2-7; 8 bases agree with TRBD2. The CDR3 contains 16 residues. Germline V CDR1 and CDR2: MDHEN, SYDVKM. The junction had 10 bases not matched to a gene; V was cut back by 4 bases and J by 2 bases. CDR3 residues: CASSSRGGRRTYEQYF. The CDR3, as DNA: TGTGCCAGCAGTTCCCGGGGGGGACGGAGGACCTACGAGCAGTACTTC.

This clonotype was detected once. The gene calls are TRBV4-1 and TRBJ1-2; D remains unclear. The CDR3 spans 14 residues. Looked up from germline, CDR1 is MGHRA and CDR2 is YSYEKL. V shed 0 bases and J shed 9 bases, with 14 bases lying between them. CDR3 loop: CASSQDRGRTSYTF. CDR3 nucleotide sequence: TGCGCCAGCAGCCAAGATCGAGGGAGGACGAGCTACACCTTC.

The chain carries TRBV20-1 and TRBJ2-1; 8 bases match TRBD2. Trimming cost V 6 bases and J 4 bases; bases outside gene matches: 20. Germline loops: CDR1 DFQATT, CDR2 SNEGSKA (reference sequence). The CDR3 spans 18 residues. The CDR3: CSAPAGTRPKVRYNEQFF. CDR3 bases: TGCAGTGCCCCGGCCGGGACTAGGCCGAAGGTGAGATACAATGAGCAGTTCTTC.

J is TRBJ2-1 and V is TRBV9; a weak D match, TRBD1 (6 bases). V was shortened by 2 bases and J by 4 bases, with 10 bases between the two germline ends. This CDR3 spans 14 amino acids. CDR1 SGDLS and CDR2 YYNGEE come from the germline V gene. The CDR3 DNA reads TGTGCCAGCAGCGTGGACAGTAATTACAATGAGCAGTTCTTC. Amino acid sequence: CASSVDSNYNEQFF. Drawing the rest from reference TRBV9 and TRBJ2-1, the complete variable domain is DSGVTQTPKHLITATGQRVTLRCSPRSGDLSVYWYQQSLDQGLQFLIQYYNGEERAKGNILERFSAQQFPDLHSELNLSSLELGDSALYFCASSVDSNYNEQFFGPGTRLTVL.

The CDR3 sequence is CASRLQGARDYGYTF. As DNA, the CDR3 is TGTGCCAGCAGACTGCAGGGGGCGCGGGACTATGGCTACACCTTC. The rearrangement joins TRBV28 to TRBJ1-2, with TRBD1 identical over 8 bases. After removal of 6 bases from V and 3 bases from J, the junction contained 9 bases not matched to a gene. CDR1 and CDR2 (germline): MDHEN, SYDVKM. The CDR3 contains 15 residues.

This clonotype was seen repeatedly, ten times or more. The chain uses TRBV7-2 and TRBJ1-2; D is perhaps TRBD1 (5 bases). V was cut by 3 bases and J by 6 bases, with 11 bases left in between. Germline V gives CDR1 SGHTA, CDR2 FQGNSA. The CDR3 consists of 13 residues. This chain's CDR3 is CASSLTVADGYTF. Written as DNA, the CDR3 is TGTGCCAGCAGCTTGACAGTCGCCGATGGCTACACCTTC. The complete variable domain, with remaining parts taken from reference TRBV7-2 and TRBJ1-2, reads GAGVSQSPSNKVTEKGKDVELRCDPISGHTALYWYRQSLGQGLEFLIYFQGNSAPDKSGLPSDRFSAERTGGSVSTLTIQRTQQEDSAVYLCASSLTVADGYTFGSGTRLTVV.

The V and J genes are TRBV5-1 and TRBJ2-1, with D uncertain. The CDR3 spans 17 residues. From germline, CDR1 is SGHRS and CDR2 YFSETQ. V dropped 1 base and J dropped 0 bases, with 14 bases sitting between them. CDR3 in amino acids: CASSLLTLDLSYNEQFF. DNA of the CDR3: TGCGCCAGCAGCTTGCTCACCTTGGACCTCTCCTACAATGAGCAGTTCTTC.

The chain uses TRBV10-3 and TRBJ2-5; 15 bases are shared with TRBD2. The junction had 9 bases not matched to a gene; V was cut back by 2 bases and J by 11 bases. The germline V gene encodes CDR1 ENHRY and CDR2 SYGVKD. This CDR3 contains 16 residues. CDR3 protein: CAISELGLAGGNEQYF. The CDR3 nucleotides are TGTGCCATCAGTGAGCTGGGACTAGCGGGAGGTAATGAGCAGTACTTC.

The chain uses TRBV7-9 and TRBJ2-7, with D hard to call. Trimming pared 1 base from V and 0 bases from J, leaving 7 bases between. Per germline, CDR1 SEHNR and CDR2 FQNEAQ (reference sequence). The CDR3 has 14 amino acids. Here the CDR3 reads CASSLDDFSYEQYF. Here the CDR3 DNA reads TGTGCCAGCAGCTTAGATGACTTCTCCTACGAGCAGTACTTC.

J is TRBJ2-5 and V is TRBV12-3 or TRBV12-4; TRBD1 matches at 7 bases. CDR3 length equals 15 residues. J lost 0 bases, V lost 4 bases, and 5 bases had no gene match. The DNA of the CDR3 is TGTGCCAGCAGTTCTCTGACAGGGTACCAAGAGACCCAGTACTTC. This gives the protein CASSSLTGYQETQYF.

The chain joins TRBV27 to TRBJ2-5; 7 bases align to TRBD2. The trim removed 2 bases at V and 11 bases at J, leaving 8 bases unmatched. This CDR3 is 13 amino acids long. CDR1 is MNHEY and CDR2 is SMNVEV in the germline V gene (reference sequence). In DNA form, the CDR3 reads TGTGCCAGCAGTTTAGGGGAGGGGAGTGAGCAGTACTTC. It encodes CASSLGEGSEQYF.

The V gene is TRBV2, the J gene TRBJ2-1; D is possibly TRBD2 (5 bases). Matching the DNA end better, TRBJ2-7 makes the J call doubtful. Germline CDR1 SNHLY, CDR2 FYNNEI. The CDR3 contains 12 residues. CDR3 amino acids: CASIYLANEQYF. Here the CDR3 DNA reads TGTGCCAGCATATATCTAGCAAATGAGCAGTACTTC.

V and J are TRBV7-2 and TRBJ1-5, with 7 bases identical to TRBD1. The CDR3 consists of 13 residues. Germline V gives CDR1 SGHTA, CDR2 FQGNSA. V shed 5 bases, J shed 5 bases, and the junction held 3 bases outside the gene matches. The CDR3 nucleotides are TGTGCCAGCAGCCCCGGACAGGATCAGCCCCAGCATTTT. Amino acids: CASSPGQDQPQHF.

The chain is built from TRBV9 and TRBJ1-5, with D maybe TRBD1 (6 bases). Trimming took off 3 bases at V and 6 bases at J, with 10 bases between the two ends. The CDR3 runs to 13 residues. Germline CDR1 reads SGDLS; CDR2 reads YYNGEE. CDR3 sequence (DNA): TGTGCCAGCAGCGCCACAGGGAGTCAGCCCCAGCATTTT. As protein: CASSATGSQPQHF.